The clone carrying this TCR beta chain has just a few counts. Under the authors' procedure: The assay estimated nucleated cells by amplifying reference gene primers. Produced via immunoSEQ multiplex PCR; TCRdb's table is partial and in-frame only. V, J and clone size were drawn from that table, and D and trimming were deduced from the DNA. The sample lists 130,000 to 150,000 clones, approximately 88% seen once, with about 1.7% in the top ten. The data derive from a study of blood T cell repertoires in COVID-19. On the study more broadly: The samples span acute and convalescent COVID-19 from the United States, Italy and Spain. The cDNA or gDNA used as material had been derived from T cells, B-cell-depleted T cells, or PBMCs.

Per germline, CDR1 MNHNY and CDR2 SVGAGI (reference sequence). V lost 10 bases, J lost 6 bases, and 18 bases lay in between. The CDR3 consists of 13 residues. This chain joins TRBV6-6 and TRBJ1-2; D remains ambiguous. Sample: peripheral blood. The receptor's source is a woman aged 50 to 65 with acute or convalescent COVID-19. The CDR3 DNA sequence: TGTGCCATCAGACCCCCCACCCCGGATGGCTACACCTTC. As protein: CAIRPPTPDGYTF.